The 15 T cell receptor beta chains reported below all come from one sample, sequenced in a study of T-cell reconstitution after alpha-beta-depleted transplantation in children. Molecular barcoding with unique molecular identifiers was used for the TCRbeta library. MiXCR, run by TCRdb on the PCR reads, gives a single entry per CDR3 protein. The data contain around 370,000 distinct CDR3 sequences, about 16% of them singletons. Here the sequenced sample was PBMCs, mostly from graft donor cells, taken 360 days after TCRalphabeta/CD19-depleted stem cell transplant. Receptor source: a male patient under 10 years old who had a stem cell transplant for acute lymphoblastic leukemia, so the T cells may come from the graft donor.

The rearrangement links TRBV24-1 to TRBJ2-7; no definite D call. CDR1 and CDR2 (germline): KGHDR, SFDVKD. V dropped 0 bases and J dropped 0 bases, with 11 bases sitting between them. The CDR3 runs to 16 residues. The CDR3 loop is CATSDLVGFISYEQYF. CDR3 nucleotide sequence: TGTGCCACCAGTGATTTGGTGGGTTTTATCTCCTACGAGCAGTACTTC.

V usage is TRBV24-1 and J usage is TRBJ2-1; a possible D gene is TRBD2 (5 bases). V was trimmed by 6 bases and J by 4 bases, leaving 9 bases between them. CDR3 length: 13 amino acids. Germline V gene lookup returns CDR1 KGHDR and CDR2 SFDVKD. CDR3 coding DNA: TGTGCCACCAGTCCGGGAACATACAATGAGCAGTTCTTC. Translation: CATSPGTYNEQFF.

V is TRBV4-1 and J is TRBJ2-3; 9 positions match TRBD2. The CDR3 totals 19 residues. J was trimmed by 3 bases and V by 2 bases; bases with no gene match: 15. Germline V gene data show CDR1 as MGHRA and CDR2 as YSYEKL. The chain's CDR3 is CASSQTPLGLAGVTDTQYF. DNA of the CDR3: TGCGCCAGCAGCCAAACCCCTTTGGGGTTAGCGGGAGTGACAGATACGCAGTATTTT.

J is TRBJ1-3 and V is TRBV4-3, with D perhaps matching TRBD1 (5 bases). The V gene lost 3 bases and the J gene lost 0 bases, with 9 bases spanning the gap. Germline lookup yields CDR1 LGHNA and CDR2 YSLEER. This CDR3 has 15 residues. For the CDR3, the DNA is TGCGCCAGCAGCCAGGGACGGTACTCTGGAAACACCATATATTTT. Its translation: CASSQGRYSGNTIYF.

The chain combines TRBV12-3 or TRBV12-4 with TRBJ2-1, with 10 positions matching TRBD2. With 6 bases clipped from V and 3 bases from J, the junction kept 8 bases outside the gene matches. There are 16 residues in the CDR3. The CDR3 sequence is CASSSSGRALYNEQFF. For the CDR3, the DNA is TGTGCCAGCAGCTCCAGCGGGAGGGCCCTCTACAATGAGCAGTTCTTC.

This clonotype was seen ten or more times. The chain links TRBV7-8 to TRBJ2-1; D is possibly TRBD1 (5 bases). In germline, CDR1 is SGHVS, CDR2 FQNEAQ. Trimming took off 5 bases at V and 6 bases at J, with 14 bases between the two ends. The CDR3 runs to 14 residues. DNA for the CDR3: TGTGCCAGCAGCCCACCCAGGGTGTTCAATGAGCAGTTCTTC. Translated: CASSPPRVFNEQFF.

This clonotype has a handful of counts. The chain couples TRBV12-3 or TRBV12-4 to TRBJ2-7; the match to TRBD2 covers 8 bases. V dropped 3 bases and J dropped 2; count of bases not matched to a gene: 9. CDR3 length: 16 residues. CDR3 sequence reads: CASSFLAGPLTYEQYF. The DNA of the CDR3 is TGTGCCAGCAGTTTCCTAGCGGGCCCACTTACCTACGAGCAGTACTTC.

This clonotype was detected a few times. This rearrangement joins TRBV4-1 to TRBJ1-2, with D uncertain. Germline V gives CDR1 MGHRA, CDR2 YSYEKL. Between the trimmed V and J ends, which lost 3 bases and 8 bases, there was a span of 19 bases. The CDR3 covers 15 residues. The CDR3 DNA is TGCGCCAGCAGCCACGGACGTGACGGAGCTGGGGGCTACACCTTC. This translates into CASSHGRDGAGGYTF.

The genes are TRBV6-2 or TRBV6-3 and TRBJ2-3, with 13 nucleotides matching TRBD2. The CDR3 is 17 residues long. The V gene's germline CDR1 is MNHEY and CDR2 SVGEGT. J gave up 2 bases and V 7 bases, and 9 bases lay outside the gene matches. The CDR3 DNA sequence: TGTGCCAGCACCCTAACTAGCGGGAGGGCCCTCACAGATACGCAGTATTTT. The encoded protein is CASTLTSGRALTDTQYF.

The V gene is TRBV29-1, the J gene TRBJ2-3, with 8 bases identical to TRBD1. V shed 3 bases, J shed 1 base, and the junction held 3 bases outside the gene matches. Germline CDR1 reads SQVTM; CDR2 reads ANQGSEA. This CDR3 is 14 amino acids long. CDR3 residues: CSVDEDRGTDTQYF. In DNA form, the CDR3 reads TGCAGCGTTGACGAGGACAGGGGCACAGATACGCAGTATTTT.

The V and J genes are TRBV27 and TRBJ2-1; D might be TRBD2 (5 bases). The CDR3 has 13 amino acids. The V gene lost 2 bases and the J gene lost 5 bases, with 7 bases spanning the gap. Per germline, CDR1 MNHEY and CDR2 SMNVEV (reference sequence). CDR3 sequence: CASSLDYNNEQFF. In DNA form, the CDR3 reads TGTGCCAGCAGTTTAGACTATAACAATGAGCAGTTCTTC.

In nucleotides, the CDR3 is TGTGCCAGCAGGCCCCTAGCGGGAGTAGTAAATACGCAGTATTTT. It codes for CASRPLAGVVNTQYF. This chain uses TRBV28 with TRBJ2-3; the match to TRBD2 covers 10 bases. V shed 6 bases and J 7 bases; nucleotides not matched to a gene: 10. The CDR3 contains 15 residues. Germline V gives CDR1 MDHEN, CDR2 SYDVKM.

This chain joins TRBV9 and TRBJ2-6, with a weak D call TRBD2 (6 bases). There are 15 residues in the CDR3. CDR1 and CDR2 from the germline V gene are SGDLS and YYNGEE. The ends were cut back, 0 bases at V and 2 bases at J, with 6 bases in the middle. The CDR3 here is CASSVGGAGANVLTF. The CDR3 DNA reads as TGTGCCAGCAGCGTAGGGGGGGCTGGGGCCAACGTCCTGACTTTC.

At least ten counts were recorded for this clonotype. This chain joins TRBV5-5 and TRBJ2-7, with D tentatively TRBD2 (6 bases). Germline V CDR1 and CDR2: SGHKS, YYEKEE (reference sequence). V was trimmed by 6 bases and J by 4 bases, leaving 23 bases between them. The length of the CDR3 is 16 residues. CDR3 loop: CASKTSPGTLRYEQYF. The CDR3 DNA follows: TGTGCCAGCAAGACCAGTCCGGGGACTCTCCGATACGAGCAGTACTTC.

The chain employs TRBV9 and TRBJ2-2; D is tentatively TRBD1 or TRBD2 (5 bases each). CDR3 length: 15 residues. V dropped 3 bases and J dropped 3 bases, with 12 bases sitting between them. The germline gives CDR1 SGDLS, CDR2 YYNGEE. The CDR3 here is CASSANMGDTGELFF. CDR3 in DNA: TGTGCCAGCAGCGCTAATATGGGGGACACCGGGGAGCTGTTTTTT.